One and the same sample provided the 31 T cell receptor beta chains below, sequenced in a study of regulatory T cells in long-lasting Graves disease. Investigators prepared the TCR beta libraries by applying iRepertoire HTBI primers and Arm-PCR of CDR3 regions. A single record per CDR3 protein comes from TCRdb applying MiXCR to the multiplex PCR reads. The table lists 500,000 to 700,000 distinct CDR3 sequences, around 17% of them singletons. Time point specified: newly diagnosed GD, antithyroid drugs for less than 3 months. Isolated PBMC RNA provided the starting material for the TCR library. These sequences were also reported in another study, on T cells in Graves' hyperthyroidism and ophthalmopathy.

The source material was peripheral blood mononuclear cells (PBMCs), sampled at new diagnosis, from a patient treated with antithyroid drugs. These receptors were obtained from a woman in her 30s with Graves disease.

Turning to this clonotype: A much larger clone lies one base from this, so it may be a read error. This chain connects TRBV11-2 to TRBJ2-7; TRBD2 matches at 7 bases. The CDR3 covers 15 residues. CDR1 and CDR2 from the germline V gene are SGHAT and FQNNGV. CDR3 sequence: CASSLERGVTYEQCF. DNA for the CDR3: TGTGCCAGCAGCTTAGAACGGGGGGTGACCTACGAGCAGTGCTTC. Together with reference TRBV11-2 and TRBJ2-7, the CDR3 gives the full variable domain: EAGVAQSPRYKIIEKRQSVAFWCNPISGHATLYWYQQILGQGPKLLIQFQNNGVVDDSQLPKDRFSAERLKGVDSTLKIQPAKLEDSAVYLCASSLERGVTYEQCFGPGTRLTVT.

Note on this clonotype: Being one base from a much bigger clone, this may be a read error. This chain links TRBV6-2 or TRBV6-3 with TRBJ1-1; D unclear. The CDR3 length is 16 residues. Trimming shortened V by 2 bases and J by 2 bases, and 15 bases separated the two germline ends. The V gene's germline CDR1 is MNHEY and CDR2 SVGEGT. The CDR3 DNA is TGTGCCAGCAGTTACATCAGAGGTTATCATAACACTGAAGCTTTCTTT. Residues: CASSYIRGYHNTEAFF.

The chain couples TRBV9 to TRBJ1-2, with unresolved D. The CDR3 extends over 15 amino acids. The germline V gene encodes CDR1 SGDLS and CDR2 YYNGEE. With 2 bases removed from V and 3 bases from J, the gap between germline ends came to 14 bases. The CDR3: CASSVQAASDYGYTF. The CDR3 nucleotides are TGTGCCAGCAGCGTTCAGGCCGCGTCAGACTATGGCTACACCTTC.

The genes are TRBV13 and TRBJ1-4; D gene ambiguous. The CDR3 runs to 15 residues. The germline V and J ends were trimmed by 1 base and 5 bases, with 11 bases remaining between them. Germline-derived CDR1 and CDR2 are PRHDT and FYEKMQ (reference sequence). CDR3 nucleotides: TGTGCCAGCAGCTTAGACAGAGCACCAAATGAAAAACTGTTTTTT. Protein: CASSLDRAPNEKLFF.

This clonotype was counted at least ten times. The chain is built from TRBV30 and TRBJ2-1; D is possibly TRBD1 (5 bases). Germline CDR1 reads GTSNPN; CDR2 reads SVGIG (reference sequence). V dropped 4 bases and J dropped 8 bases, with 15 bases sitting between them. CDR3 length equals 13 residues. Here the CDR3 reads CAWTQGFVDEQFF. In DNA, the CDR3 is TGTGCCTGGACCCAGGGTTTTGTAGATGAGCAGTTCTTC.

This clonotype was counted between two and nine times. For the CDR3, the DNA is TGTGCCAGCAGCTTGGCACCGGGCTCCGGCTATGGCTACACCTTC. Translation: CASSLAPGSGYGYTF. The genes are TRBV5-6 and TRBJ1-2, with D unresolved. Between the trimmed V and J ends, which lost 0 bases and 4 bases, there was a span of 13 bases. The CDR3 totals 15 residues. Germline CDR1 reads SGHDT; CDR2 reads YYEEEE.

The chain is built from TRBV7-9 and TRBJ1-5; TRBD1 matches 9 bases. CDR3 length equals 17 residues. Germline loops: CDR1 SEHNR, CDR2 FQNEAQ (reference sequence). The ends lost 5 bases at V and 0 bases at J; junction bases unmatched: 8. The CDR3 DNA reads as TGTGCCAGCAGCCCGGGAGGACAGGGGTGTAGCAATCAGCCCCAGCATTTT. Encoded protein: CASSPGGQGCSNQPQHF.

This rearrangement joins TRBV29-1 to TRBJ1-2; D not certain. This CDR3 region has 13 residues. V lost 4 bases, J lost 6 bases, and 15 bases lay in between. CDR1 is SQVTM, CDR2 ANQGSEA, per germline. DNA of the CDR3: TGCAGCGTTGTTTTAACAGCGACGAATGGCTACACCTTC. It encodes CSVVLTATNGYTF.

In its sample, this clonotype was seen many times. This chain uses TRBV5-1 with TRBJ2-7; D unclear. CDR1 and CDR2 from the germline V gene are SGHRS and YFSETQ. The CDR3 extends over 12 amino acids. V was pared by 0 bases and J by 9 bases, with 10 bases between. As DNA, the CDR3 is TGCGCCAGCAGCTTGGACGGTGGAAGGCAGTACTTC. It translates to CASSLDGGRQYF.

The rearrangement joins TRBV6-1 to TRBJ2-1, with D possibly being TRBD2 (5 bases). Germline values: CDR1 MNHNS, CDR2 SASEGT. This CDR3 region has 13 residues. V was trimmed by 0 bases and J by 11 bases, leaving 11 bases between them. The CDR3 DNA reads as TGTGCCAGCAGTGAAGCGCGGGTGGGGAAGCAGTTCTTC. It yields the protein CASSEARVGKQFF.

This clonotype was counted at least ten times. The chain links TRBV20-1 to TRBJ2-3; D is perhaps TRBD1 or TRBD2 (5 bases each). CDR1 and CDR2 from the germline V gene are DFQATT and SNEGSKA (reference sequence). The CDR3 covers 13 residues. The V gene lost 8 bases and the J gene lost 0 bases, with 12 bases spanning the gap. The CDR3 is CSTVGASTDTQYF. CDR3 sequence (DNA): TGCAGTACGGTCGGGGCTAGCACAGATACGCAGTATTTT.

This clonotype has ten or more counts. This rearrangement joins TRBV7-9 to TRBJ2-7, with D perhaps matching TRBD2 (5 bases). The CDR3 totals 15 residues. Germline CDR1 is SEHNR and CDR2 is FQNEAQ (reference sequence). Trimming shortened V by 8 bases and J by 4 bases, and 21 bases separated the two germline ends. CDR3 sequence: CASQSPSDRGYEQYF. The CDR3 DNA sequence: TGTGCCAGCCAGAGCCCCTCCGACCGGGGATACGAGCAGTACTTC.

In this sample, this clonotype turned up a few times. The V and J genes are TRBV28 and TRBJ1-4; no firm D call. The germline V gene has CDR1 MDHEN and CDR2 SYDVKM. V was pared by 4 bases and J by 1 base, with 7 bases between. There are 14 residues in the CDR3. The CDR3 DNA reads as TGTGCCAGCAGTTCCTATGGAACTAATGAAAAACTGTTTTTT. Translation gives CASSSYGTNEKLFF.

This clonotype was seen at least ten times. V and J are TRBV7-2 and TRBJ2-7; 12 nucleotides match TRBD2. Germline lookup yields CDR1 SGHTA and CDR2 FQGNSA. With 1 base clipped from V and 6 bases from J, the junction kept 7 bases outside the gene matches. The CDR3 runs to 16 residues. The CDR3, as DNA: TGTGCCAGCAGCTTAGGGGTACTAGCGGGAGGAGGCGAGCAGTACTTC. As protein: CASSLGVLAGGGEQYF.

The rearrangement joins TRBV20-1 to TRBJ2-5; D may correspond to TRBD1 or TRBD2 (6 bases each). The V and J ends lost 7 bases and 5 bases respectively, with 17 bases between them. This CDR3 comprises 13 residues. Looked up from germline, CDR1 is DFQATT and CDR2 is SNEGSKA (reference sequence). CDR3 sequence reads: CSVTGRDSETQYF. The CDR3 nucleotides read TGCAGTGTCACAGGGCGGGATTCGGAGACCCAGTACTTC.

The chain carries TRBV5-1 and TRBJ2-1; 8 nucleotides align to TRBD2. Gene TRBJ2-5 matches the end of the DNA better, so the J call may be wrong. In germline, CDR1 is SGHRS, CDR2 YFSETQ. The CDR3 sequence is 13 residues long. The CDR3 loop is CASRSGLVETQYF. CDR3 in DNA: TGCGCCAGCAGGTCGGGACTAGTTGAGACCCAGTACTTC.

This clonotype was recorded many times. The rearrangement uses TRBV7-9 and TRBJ2-2, with 9 bases fitting TRBD1. Germline CDR1 reads SEHNR; CDR2 reads FQNEAQ (reference sequence). The CDR3 has 14 residues. V shed 10 bases and J 4 bases; nucleotides not matched to a gene: 7. The CDR3 DNA reads as TGTGCCACCCCGGGACAGGGTGCCACCGGGGAGCTGTTTTTT. Encoded protein: CATPGQGATGELFF.

This clonotype was observed a few times. This chain links TRBV14 with TRBJ1-2, with D hard to call. The CDR3 length is 14 residues. Trimming left V 3 bases short and J 1 base short, with 9 bases between. The germline gives CDR1 SGHDN, CDR2 FVKESK. In DNA form, the CDR3 reads TGTGCCAGCAGCCATCCCTGGGGTAACTATGGCTACACCTTC. It codes for CASSHPWGNYGYTF. The variable domain in full, with the rest retrieved from reference TRBV14 and TRBJ1-2, is EAGVTQFPSHSVIEKGQTVTLRCDPISGHDNLYWYRRVMGKEIKFLLHFVKESKQDESGMPNNRFLAERTGGTYSTLKVQPAELEDSGVYFCASSHPWGNYGYTFGSGTRLTVV.

This clonotype has more than one count but fewer than ten. The chain carries TRBV3-1 and TRBJ2-7; a weak D match, TRBD2 (5 bases). The CDR3 consists of 13 residues. The V and J ends lost 8 bases and 6 bases respectively, with 17 bases between them. Germline V gene data show CDR1 as LGHDT and CDR2 as YNNKEL (reference sequence). The CDR3 loop is CASSTPPGGEQYF. CDR3 coding DNA: TGTGCCAGCTCCACTCCACCCGGAGGCGAGCAGTACTTC.

This clonotype was observed a handful of times. A much larger clone lies one base from this, so it may be a read error. The chain employs TRBV20-1 and TRBJ2-7; 9 nucleotides align to TRBD1. CDR3 length: 14 amino acids. Germline trimming cut 5 bases from V and 1 base from J; bases unmatched to any gene: 6. Germline-derived CDR1 and CDR2 are DFQATT and SNEGSKA (reference sequence). CDR3 sequence: CSAFRQGGSYEQYF. The CDR3 DNA sequence: TGCAGTGCTTTCAGACAGGGGGGTTCCTACGAGCAGTACTTC.

Remarks on this clonotype: Since no conserved phenylalanine or tryptophan closes the CDR3, a read error is the likely cause. The genes are TRBV29-1 and TRBJ1-2; D is ambiguous. The CDR3 runs 12 residues. V shed 3 bases and J shed 5 bases, with 10 bases lying between them. Germline-derived CDR1 and CDR2 are SQVTM and ANQGSEA. The DNA for the CDR3 is TGCAGCGTTGAGGTAGGAATGTATGGCTACACCCTC. Encoded protein: CSVEVGMYGYTL.

The chain carries TRBV7-9 and TRBJ2-5; 12 nucleotides match TRBD2. The V and J ends lost 5 bases and 6 bases, in that order; junction bases with no gene match: 22. Germline-derived CDR1 and CDR2 are SEHNR and FQNEAQ (reference sequence). The CDR3 extends over 20 amino acids. DNA of the CDR3: TGTGCCAGCAGCCAAGGGACACATTGGACTAGCGGGAAAAGTTCTCAGACCCAGTACTTC. The encoded protein is CASSQGTHWTSGKSSQTQYF.

The chain joins TRBV28 to TRBJ2-2; 8 nucleotides agree with TRBD1. The germline V gene has CDR1 MDHEN and CDR2 SYDVKM. CDR3 length: 17 amino acids. With V trimmed by 1 base and J by 5 bases, 9 bases remained unmatched. The DNA of the CDR3 is TGTGCCAGCAGTTTATATTTCGACAGGGGTTTGACCGGGGAGCTGTTTTTT. It codes for CASSLYFDRGLTGELFF.

This clonotype was counted ten times or more. The DNA of the CDR3 is TGTGCCAGCAGTAGGACGGCCCCCTACGAGCAGTACTTC. Residues: CASSRTAPYEQYF. This sequence joins TRBV28 and TRBJ2-7; no reliable D call. V lost 5 bases to trimming and J lost 2 bases, with 10 bases between them. CDR3 size: 13 residues. Germline V gives CDR1 MDHEN, CDR2 SYDVKM. Filled out from reference TRBV28 and TRBJ2-7, the complete variable domain reads DVKVTQSSRYLVKRTGEKVFLECVQDMDHENMFWYRQDPGLGLRLIYFSYDVKMKEKGDIPEGYSVSREKKERFSLILESASTNQTSMYLCASSRTAPYEQYFGPGTRLTVT.

The chain recombines TRBV12-3 or TRBV12-4 with TRBJ2-7, with D hard to call. This CDR3 is 13 amino acids long. V was trimmed by 1 base and J by 3 bases, leaving 7 bases between them. The CDR3 protein is CASSLVGIYEQYF. In DNA, the CDR3 is TGTGCCAGCAGTTTAGTGGGGATCTACGAGCAGTACTTC.

This chain uses TRBV12-3 or TRBV12-4 with TRBJ1-5, with D perhaps matching TRBD1 (5 bases). The CDR3 has 13 residues. V was trimmed by 5 bases and J by 7 bases, leaving 12 bases between them. The chain's CDR3 is CASSRYGGQPQHF. Written as DNA, the CDR3 is TGTGCCAGCAGTCGTTACGGGGGACAGCCCCAGCATTTT.

The chain uses TRBV4-1 and TRBJ2-5; D may be TRBD1 or TRBD2 (7 bases each). Germline values: CDR1 MGHRA, CDR2 YSYEKL. The CDR3 loop spans 17 amino acids. V was trimmed by 4 bases and J by 4 bases, leaving 22 bases between them. The CDR3 reads CASSLLEGGGGRETQYF. The DNA for the CDR3 is TGCGCCAGCAGCCTTCTGGAGGGGGGAGGGGGCAGAGAGACCCAGTACTTC.

This clonotype was recorded a few times. This chain connects TRBV7-2 to TRBJ2-2, with a tentative D call TRBD2 (6 bases). Trimming left V 1 base short and J 4 bases short, with 13 bases between. The CDR3 has 16 residues. Germline assignment: CDR1 SGHTA and CDR2 FQGNSA. The CDR3 region is CASSLDAGITTGELFF. CDR3 DNA: TGTGCCAGCAGCTTAGATGCGGGGATCACCACCGGGGAGCTGTTTTTT.

This clonotype was observed at least ten times. The chain is built from TRBV10-3 and TRBJ2-3; no definite D call. V gave up 0 bases and J gave up 4 bases, with 5 bases separating them. Germline CDR1 and CDR2: ENHRY and SYGVKD. This CDR3 comprises 13 residues. The CDR3 nucleotides read TGTGCCATCAGTGAGTCAAGCGCAGATACGCAGTATTTT. It encodes CAISESSADTQYF.

This clonotype was seen a few times. J is TRBJ1-4 and V is TRBV2; D may be TRBD1 (6 bases). V was trimmed by 4 bases and J by 4 bases, leaving 19 bases between them. Germline CDR1 and CDR2: SNHLY and FYNNEI. The CDR3 runs to 17 residues. CDR3 amino acids: CASSGTARPRDNEKLFF. In DNA form, the CDR3 reads TGTGCCAGCAGTGGGACAGCCCGTCCTCGCGATAATGAAAAACTGTTTTTT.

This clonotype has more than one count but fewer than ten. V gene TRBV7-9 combines with J gene TRBJ2-1; possible D gene TRBD2, 6 bases. The CDR3 has 16 amino acids. Per germline, CDR1 SEHNR and CDR2 FQNEAQ (reference sequence). With 0 bases removed from V and 5 bases from J, the gap between germline ends came to 14 bases. The DNA for the CDR3 is TGTGCCAGCAGCTTAGCCGGACCTCTAGCGAACAATGAGCAGTTCTTC. It codes for CASSLAGPLANNEQFF.